The sample holds a few counts of the clone carrying this TCR beta chain. The data stem from a study of blood T cell repertoires in COVID-19. Study context: The United States, Italy and Spain supplied acute and convalescent COVID-19 samples. From T cells, B-cell-depleted T cells, or PBMCs came the material, which was cDNA or gDNA.

Seattle's cohort entered during active infection and was followed longitudinally. Authors' methods: Estimation of nucleated cell counts was performed using reference gene primer amplification. Only in-frame clones appear in the TCRdb table, and some are missing; sequencing was by immunoSEQ multiplex PCR. The V and J calls and clone size are taken from that table; D and trimming were inferred from the DNA. The table includes roughly 200,000 clones, roughly 77% detected once. Germline V gene sequence: CDR1 SNHLY, CDR2 FYNNEI. The CDR3 loop spans 15 amino acids. Trimming cost V 7 bases and J 7 bases; bases outside gene matches: 12.

This TCR derives from a middle-aged woman with COVID-19, enrolled during active disease. The sequenced sample was peripheral blood. V is TRBV2 and J is TRBJ1-4; TRBD1 matches at 7 bases. In DNA, the CDR3 is TGTGCCAGCAATCTTTTTAAGGGGGCCTTTGAAAAACTGTTTTTT. Its protein product is CASNLFKGAFEKLFF.